These 22 T cell receptor beta chains were all obtained from the same sample, sequenced in a study of T-cell reconstitution after alpha-beta-depleted transplantation in children. General observations from the study: Counts and diversity of T cells one year after transplant came mostly from newly produced T cells.

These TCRs are of unknown antigen specificity. TCRbeta library preparation incorporated unique molecular identifiers. TCRdb re-called the PCR reads with MiXCR, one entry per CDR3 protein. The table lists about 290,000 distinct CDR3 sequences, about 7.3% of them singletons. The sample was peripheral blood, taken 360 days after TCRalphabeta/CD19-depleted stem cell transplant. The origin of the receptors is a female patient aged 2 to 10 who had a stem cell transplant for Fanconi anemia, so the T cells may come from the graft donor.

This clonotype was picked up a small number of times. This CDR3 reads CARRGDRFTEAFF. The CDR3 DNA sequence: TGTGCCAGGAGGGGGGACCGGTTCACTGAAGCTTTCTTT. V and J are TRBV2 and TRBJ1-1; TRBD1 is a possible D gene (6 bases). Per the germline V gene, CDR1 is SNHLY and CDR2 is FYNNEI. The CDR3 runs to 13 residues. Between the trimmed V and J ends, which lost 9 bases and 4 bases, there was a span of 15 bases.

The chain employs TRBV6-5 and TRBJ2-1; possible D gene TRBD1, 5 bases. Germline CDR1 reads MNHEY; CDR2 reads SVGAGI. Trimming stripped 2 bases from V and 4 bases from J, with 12 bases between. The CDR3 runs to 15 residues. CDR3: CASSYRGSTYNEQFF. The CDR3 DNA reads TGTGCCAGCAGTTACAGGGGTTCTACTTACAATGAGCAGTTCTTC.

The table lists this clonotype with many counts. This chain uses TRBV20-1 with TRBJ2-7; 10 nucleotides align to TRBD2. Trimming at V came to 7 bases and at J to 1 base, leaving 10 bases not matched to a gene. Germline V gene sequence: CDR1 DFQATT, CDR2 SNEGSKA (reference sequence). The CDR3 covers 15 residues. Here the CDR3 reads CSVKPGTSVSYEQYF. The CDR3 DNA sequence: TGCAGTGTCAAGCCTGGGACTAGCGTATCCTACGAGCAGTACTTC.

This clonotype was recorded at least ten times. This chain uses TRBV10-3 with TRBJ2-1; D is perhaps TRBD2 (5 bases). The length of the CDR3 is 14 residues. CDR1 and CDR2 (germline): ENHRY, SYGVKD. Trimming shortened V by 7 bases and J by 7 bases, and 17 bases separated the two germline ends. The CDR3 protein is CAIMDWTVTNEQFF. The DNA of the CDR3 is TGTGCCATCATGGACTGGACTGTCACTAATGAGCAGTTCTTC.

The table lists this clonotype with a few counts. This chain joins TRBV27 and TRBJ2-2; 8 bases line up with TRBD2. Germline CDR1 and CDR2: MNHEY and SMNVEV (reference sequence). The CDR3 sequence is 15 residues long. Germline trimming cut 5 bases from V and 5 bases from J; bases unmatched to any gene: 7. In DNA form, the CDR3 reads TGTGCCAGCAGTCCGGGGGGGGCCGTAACCGGGGAGCTGTTTTTT. Its protein is CASSPGGAVTGELFF.

V usage is TRBV13 and J usage is TRBJ2-2; the match to TRBD1 covers 11 bases. CDR1 PRHDT and CDR2 FYEKMQ come from the germline V gene (reference sequence). Trimming took 2 bases from V and 7 from J; bases not matched to a gene: 9. The CDR3 sequence is 17 residues long. The CDR3 DNA sequence: TGTGCCAGCAGCTTATTTGCGGACAGGGGGCAGAGCGGGGAGCTGTTTTTT. This translates into CASSLFADRGQSGELFF.

This clonotype has at least ten counts. V gene TRBV24-1 combines with J gene TRBJ2-1; 8 nucleotides match TRBD1. The trim removed 7 bases at V and 8 bases at J, leaving 6 bases unmatched. Germline loops: CDR1 KGHDR, CDR2 SFDVKD. This CDR3 has 13 amino acids. The CDR3 coding sequence is TGTGCCACCAGGGGACAGGCCACGGATGAGCAGTTCTTC. Residues: CATRGQATDEQFF.

The J gene is TRBJ1-1, the V gene TRBV18; 7 bases align to TRBD1. V trimming: 3 bases; J trimming: 5 bases; junction bases outside the gene matches: 9. Germline V CDR1 and CDR2: KGHSH, LQKENI. This CDR3 is built from 15 residues. In DNA form, the CDR3 reads TGTGCCAGCTCACCTTCGGGACAGAGGGGGACTGAAGCTTTCTTT. The encoded protein is CASSPSGQRGTEAFF.

The chain joins TRBV7-8 to TRBJ2-1, with D perhaps matching TRBD1 or TRBD2 (6 bases each). CDR3 size: 16 residues. The V and J ends lost 4 bases and 6 bases respectively, with 19 bases between them. Germline V gene lookup returns CDR1 SGHVS and CDR2 FQNEAQ. The CDR3 loop reads CASSSRGLTGGNEQFF. The CDR3 DNA follows: TGTGCCAGCAGCTCCAGGGGACTCACGGGTGGCAATGAGCAGTTCTTC.

This clonotype was counted ten times or more. The chain carries TRBV6-5 and TRBJ1-2; 7 nucleotides line up with TRBD1. The CDR3 contains 15 residues. The germline V gene has CDR1 MNHEY and CDR2 SVGAGI. V was pared by 4 bases and J by 7 bases, with 12 bases of the junction left unmatched. The CDR3 region has the DNA TGTGCCAGCAGTTCCATACGACAGGGATGGCGTGGCTACACCTTC. It encodes CASSSIRQGWRGYTF.

In this sample, this clonotype turned up many times. The chain links TRBV29-1 to TRBJ2-3; D remains unclear. This CDR3 is 13 amino acids long. Germline lookup yields CDR1 SQVTM and CDR2 ANQGSEA. V lost 4 bases, J lost 0 bases, and 8 bases lay in between. CDR3 amino acids: CSVASASTDTQYF. The CDR3 DNA is TGCAGCGTTGCGAGCGCTAGCACAGATACGCAGTATTTT.

This clonotype was seen at least ten times. The chain combines TRBV29-1 with TRBJ1-4; D not certain. The CDR3 length is 14 residues. V shed 4 bases and J shed 5 bases, with 14 bases lying between them. Germline V CDR1 and CDR2: SQVTM, ANQGSEA. The CDR3 spells CSVGQDGLNEKLFF. The CDR3 region has the DNA TGCAGCGTTGGGCAGGACGGACTAAATGAAAAACTGTTTTTT.

CDR3 DNA: TGTGCCAGCAGCCGGAGCGGTCTTAGCTATGGCTACACCTTC. It encodes CASSRSGLSYGYTF. The V and J genes are TRBV6-1 and TRBJ1-2; no clear D. Per germline, CDR1 MNHNS and CDR2 SASEGT. Trimming stripped 6 bases from V and 4 bases from J, with 15 bases between. The CDR3 loop spans 14 amino acids.

The CDR3 here is CAISESPGGYGYTF. The CDR3 DNA reads TGTGCCATCAGTGAGTCTCCGGGCGGCTATGGCTACACCTTC. The gene calls are TRBV10-3 and TRBJ1-2; D not certain. Trimming left V 0 bases short and J 4 bases short, with 9 bases between. Germline V gene sequence: CDR1 ENHRY, CDR2 SYGVKD. The length of the CDR3 is 14 residues.

This clonotype was seen repeatedly, ten times or more. The chain combines TRBV5-1 with TRBJ2-3; 9 bases are a match to TRBD2. Germline V lookup: CDR1 SGHRS, CDR2 YFSETQ. Trimming took 3 bases from V and 2 from J; bases not matched to a gene: 4. The CDR3 is 15 residues long. CDR3 in amino acids: CASSWGTSITDTQYF. The CDR3 DNA is TGCGCCAGCAGCTGGGGGACTAGCATCACAGATACGCAGTATTTT.

This clonotype was found a few times. The chain carries TRBV5-6 and TRBJ1-2; TRBD1 is a possible D gene (6 bases). Germline V gene data show CDR1 as SGHDT and CDR2 as YYEEEE. This CDR3 spans 12 amino acids. Trimming removed 1 base from V and 8 bases from J, with 9 bases in between. In DNA, the CDR3 is TGTGCCAGCAGCTTGAACAGGGACGGCTACACCTTC. This translates into CASSLNRDGYTF.

There are many counts of this clonotype. The chain recombines TRBV12-3 or TRBV12-4 with TRBJ2-3, with D tentatively TRBD1 or TRBD2 (6 bases each). The CDR3 is 16 amino acids. V shed 6 bases and J shed 0 bases, with 16 bases lying between them. CDR3 coding DNA: TGTGCCAGCAGCATGAGACGGGGGCCTAGCACAGATACGCAGTATTTT. This sequence encodes CASSMRRGPSTDTQYF.

This clonotype occurred a few times. The chain recombines TRBV6-2 or TRBV6-3 with TRBJ2-5, with 7 nucleotides matching TRBD2. The CDR3 has 14 residues. The germline gives CDR1 MNHEY, CDR2 SVGEGT. Germline trimming cut 0 bases from V and 4 bases from J; bases unmatched to any gene: 2. The CDR3 region has the DNA TGTGCCAGCAGTTACTCGGTAGCGGGAGAGACCCAGTACTTC. This encodes CASSYSVAGETQYF.

This clonotype occurred many times. V usage is TRBV20-1 and J usage is TRBJ2-4; 12 positions match TRBD2. This CDR3 spans 14 amino acids. Germline values: CDR1 DFQATT, CDR2 SNEGSKA (reference sequence). After removal of 6 bases from V and 5 bases from J, the junction contained 5 bases not matched to a gene. CDR3 DNA sequence: TGCAGTGCCCCGACTAGCGGGGGTCAAAACATTCAGTACTTC. Translating gives CSAPTSGGQNIQYF.

This clonotype has a handful of counts. The chain employs TRBV5-1 and TRBJ2-5; D may correspond to TRBD1 or TRBD2 (6 bases each). Germline V gene data show CDR1 as SGHRS and CDR2 as YFSETQ. This CDR3 has 14 residues. The ends were cut back, 1 base at V and 5 bases at J, with 12 bases in the middle. The CDR3 loop reads CASSLSGAGETQYF. The CDR3 DNA sequence: TGCGCCAGCAGCTTGTCGGGGGCGGGGGAGACCCAGTACTTC. The full variable domain, completed using reference TRBV5-1 and TRBJ2-5, is KAGVTQTPRYLIKTRGQQVTLSCSPISGHRSVSWYQQTPGQGLQFLFEYFSETQRNKGNFPGRFSGRQFSNSRSEMNVSTLELGDSALYLCASSLSGAGETQYFGPGTRLLVL.

The sample holds many counts of this clonotype. The genes are TRBV6-2 or TRBV6-3 and TRBJ2-7, with a weak D call TRBD1 (6 bases). Per germline, CDR1 MNHEY and CDR2 SVGEGT. The CDR3 totals 15 residues. Trimming pared 6 bases from V and 6 bases from J, leaving 21 bases between. CDR3 DNA sequence: TGTGCCAGCAGCGCACCCGGGCAGGGGTTTGGCGAGCAGTACTTC. This sequence encodes CASSAPGQGFGEQYF.

This clonotype was observed a single time. This may arise from a read error, as a much more abundant clone is one base away. The gene calls are TRBV3-1 and TRBJ2-3; D might be TRBD2 (7 bases). The CDR3 covers 15 residues. From germline, CDR1 is LGHDT and CDR2 YNNKEL (reference sequence). Trimming removed 8 bases at V and 2 bases at J, with 17 bases between. The CDR3, as DNA: TGTGCCAGCTGGCAACGGGGGGCTCTCACAGATACGCAGTATTTT. Amino acids: CASWQRGALTDTQYF.